This T cell receptor (beta chain) appears in the sequencing data of a study of cytomegalovirus exposure and HLA in healthy donors. Notes on the study in general: Reportedly, cytomegalovirus status was diagnosed with high sensitivity and specificity. In vitro assays verified that three CMV-associated chains recognized CMV antigens specifically. Rare sequences made up most TCRs, while some public TCRs were found in many donors. Overall, approximately 180 TCR beta chains were annotated as cytomegalovirus-associated.

CDR3 length: 14 amino acids. Data came from immunoSEQ multiplex PCR; TCRdb stores just in-frame clones and leaves some out. The data show 150,000 to 200,000 clones, 84% seen once. Worth noting for this clone: No antigen is known for it.

This chain uses TRBV21-1 with TRBJ2-5; TRBD2, the table's D call, was not compared with the DNA. TRBV21-1 is a pseudogene segment. This clonotype was obtained from a man aged 18 to 35 in good health and CMV-seropositive. Sequencing used PBMCs. The CDR3 DNA is TGTGCCAGCAGCAAATGGAGGGTCCGGGAGACCCAGTACTTC. Its translation: CASSKWRVRETQYF.